A single T cell receptor (beta chain) is shown here with its context. The clone's antigen remains unknown. Per-base quality was not reported, and no clone a single base away is much larger than it. Reading the germline V gene (reference sequence) gives CDR1 SEHNR and CDR2 FQNEAQ. Clipping removes 5 bases from V and 6 bases from J, with 9 as the unmatched junction base count. The CDR3, from cysteine to phenylalanine, totals 16 residues. Just the 48-base CDR3 DNA is kept, in frame starting at base 1. The source of the sample is a study of blood T cell repertoires in COVID-19 (dated by TCRdb to the early 2020s). For the study in its entirety: Samples from collaborators originated in the United States, Italy and Spain and spanned both the acute and convalescent phases of COVID-19. The prospective study material was composed of cDNA or gDNA derived from T cells, B-cell-depleted T cells, or PBMCs. Deeply sampled blood TCRbeta repertoires from subjects exposed to, actively infected with, or recovered from COVID-19 were included in the dataset. The repertoires were released in a freely available public database meant as a resource for research on the immune response to SARS-CoV-2. The samples were drawn from the first 160 participants of the ongoing ImmuneRACE study and from about 1,200 subjects provided by 6 global collaborators. A de-identified subject ID, COVID-19 status, age in years and sex were almost always included in the sample metadata. HLA class I and class II types, where available, came from metadata supplied by the sample provider rather than from assay-based typing.

Each collaborating institution followed its own protocols to collect whole blood in K2EDTA tubes. For TCRbeta analysis, collaborator samples were shipped as frozen whole blood, as isolated PBMCs, or as DNA extracted from either sample type. Summary of the overall study and its limitations: How much clinical and demographic metadata was included differed by source and by participant, and the metadata was provided uncurated.

The immunoSEQ Assay, a bias-controlled multiplex PCR, was used to amplify TCRbeta CDR3 regions from genomic DNA. The study's processing was this. Nucleated cell counts per sample were estimated from amplification of reference gene primers within the assay. To quantify the absolute abundance of each unique TCRbeta CDR3 rearrangement, sequence reads were collapsed and filtered. For each sample, productive Simpson clonality was calculated as the square root of Simpson's diversity index over productive rearrangements. TCRdb holds this immuneACCESS table with in-frame rearrangements only. Some clones are missing; in checked studies, unresolved V genes explain under half, and the rest has no known cause. The V and J calls and clone size are taken from that table; D and trimming were inferred from the DNA. This sample holds fewer than 120,000 clones; approximately 90% were observed only once. Less than 3.5% of the sample lies in the top ten.

The chain is made from TRBV7-9 and TRBJ1-5, and 11 junction bases match TRBD1. The specimen sequenced was peripheral blood. The source is a woman aged 45-65 years with acute or convalescent COVID-19. The sequenced DNA: TGTGCCAGCAGCCAATCCATAGGGACAGGGGGTCAGCCCCAGCATTTT. Translated, this is CASSQSIGTGGQPQHF. The CDR3 plus the reference TRBV7-9 and TRBJ1-5 genes for the other parts give the full variable domain: DTGVSQNPRHKITKRGQNVTFRCDPISEHNRLYWYRQTLGQGPEFLTYFQNEAQLEKSRLLSDRFSAERPKGSFSTLEIQRTEQGDSAMYLCASSQSIGTGGQPQHFGDGTRLSIL.